This passage covers 4 T cell receptor beta chains from one sample sequenced in a study of T cells after yellow fever vaccination. TCRdb processed the 5' RACE reads anew with MiXCR; each CDR3 protein has one entry. The data show about 340,000 distinct CDR3 sequences, roughly 8.7% seen once. Specimen: PBMCs, collected on the day of the first yellow fever vaccination. All receptors come from a man younger than 30 who received the YFV17D yellow fever vaccine.

This clonotype was observed a few times. This chain uses TRBV12-3 or TRBV12-4 with TRBJ1-5; D is uncertain. The CDR3 contains 15 residues. V shed 1 base and J shed 3 bases, with 10 bases lying between them. The CDR3 here is CASSLGQAFNQPQHF. In DNA, the CDR3 is TGTGCCAGCAGTTTAGGGCAGGCGTTCAATCAGCCCCAGCATTTT.

This clonotype was detected ten times or more. The chain joins TRBV5-6 to TRBJ2-1; TRBD1 matches at 8 bases. Germline-derived CDR1 and CDR2 are SGHDT and YYEEEE. CDR3 length: 15 amino acids. V dropped 5 bases and J dropped 1; count of bases not matched to a gene: 5. CDR3 protein: CASRKGQGSYNEQFF. As DNA, the CDR3 is TGTGCCAGCAGGAAAGGACAGGGATCCTACAATGAGCAGTTCTTC.

The V and J genes are TRBV7-2 and TRBJ1-5; possible D gene TRBD1, 6 bases. The V and J ends lost 7 bases and 2 bases respectively, with 15 bases between them. Germline lookup yields CDR1 SGHTA and CDR2 FQGNSA. CDR3 length: 15 residues. In DNA form, the CDR3 reads TGTGCCAGCACCCCCCCGGGGGGCGGCAATCAGCCCCAGCATTTT. This translates into CASTPPGGGNQPQHF.

This clonotype occurred many times. V gene TRBV7-8 combines with J gene TRBJ2-2; D not certain. The CDR3 is 12 amino acids. Germline V gene lookup returns CDR1 SGHVS and CDR2 FQNEAQ. V shed 1 base and J shed 7 bases, with 4 bases lying between them. CDR3 DNA: TGTGCCAGCAGCTTAGGGATCGGGGAGCTGTTTTTT. Amino acids: CASSLGIGELFF.